A selection of T cell receptor beta chains follows, all from one sample in a study of T cells in Graves' hyperthyroidism and ophthalmopathy. TCRdb reprocessed the multiplex PCR reads with MiXCR, giving one entry per CDR3 protein. The sample contains about 250,000 distinct CDR3 sequences, around 20% of which appear only once. The source material was blood. These receptors all come from a man under 40 with Graves' ophthalmopathy. Each CDR3 is given with its conserved first and last residue. Each record gives: clone size, D gene, J gene, V gene, CDR3 DNA, CDR3 protein. A D gene is named only where the DNA matches it firmly. Size values are once, few and many counts, or a class for expanded clones, and some rows have none.

NA | NA | TRBJ2-5 | TRBV2 | TGTGCCAGCAGTGATCGGGGGTTTGAGACCCAGTACTTC | CASSDRGFETQYF
few | TRBD2 | TRBJ2-7 | TRBV5-1 | TGCGCCAGCAGCACTGCTCCTAGCGGGAATTACGAGCAGTACTTC | CASSTAPSGNYEQYF
NA | NA | TRBJ2-7 | TRBV24-1 | TGTGCCACCAGTGGTGCAGGGGTGAGCGAGCAGTACTTC | CATSGAGVSEQYF
few | NA | TRBJ2-1 | TRBV5-4 | TGTGCCAGCAGCCCTATGGCGGGACAATACAATGAGCAGTTCTTC | CASSPMAGQYNEQFF
few | NA | TRBJ1-5 | TRBV7-9 | TGTGCCAGCAGCTCCACCGGGACTTATGCGCCTCAGCCCCAGCATTTT | CASSSTGTYAPQPQHF
NA | NA | TRBJ2-1 | TRBV20-1 | TGCAGTGCCACGTATAGATACAATGAGCAGTTCTTC | CSATYRYNEQFF
many | NA | TRBJ2-3 | TRBV20-1 | TGCAGTGCAGAGGGGAGCTTATTGAGCACAGATACGCAGTATTTT | CSAEGSLLSTDTQYF
few | TRBD1 | TRBJ1-6 | TRBV30 | TGTGCCTGGAGTGGGTCCGGGACAGTTAATTCACCCCTCCACTTT | CAWSGSGTVNSPLHF
NA | NA | TRBJ1-2 | TRBV5-4 | TGTGCCAGCAGCTTGGGAACAGAACGCTATGGCTACACCTTC | CASSLGTERYGYTF
many | TRBD2 | TRBJ2-1 | TRBV3-1 | TGTGCCAGCAGCCAAGCTGCCCGCGGGAGGGCCACCTACAATGAGCAGTTCTTC | CASSQAARGRATYNEQFF
few | NA | TRBJ2-2 | TRBV30 | TGTGCCTGGAGTCTAACCAGCTTGGGGGAGCTGTTTTTT | CAWSLTSLGELFF
few | TRBD1 | TRBJ2-1 | TRBV30 | TGTGCCCAGCGACGAGGGGGCCTCGATGAGCAGTTCTTC | CAQRRGGLDEQFF
many | NA | TRBJ2-2 | TRBV11-1 | TGTGCCAGCAGCCGACAGTCTAATAACACCGGGGAGCTGTTTTTT | CASSRQSNNTGELFF
few | NA | TRBJ2-1 | TRBV20-1 | TGCAGTGCTAGGCTCCTTTGGCCCTACAATGAGCAGTTCTTC | CSARLLWPYNEQFF
few | TRBD2 | TRBJ2-3 | TRBV20-1 | TGCAGTGCTAGAGCCCTTAGACTAGCGGGATCAGATACGCAGTATTTT | CSARALRLAGSDTQYF
many | NA | TRBJ2-7 | TRBV9 | TGTGCCAGCAGCGCGGCTAGCCTCGGCGAGCAGTACTTC | CASSAASLGEQYF
NA | NA | TRBJ2-3 | TRBV14 | TGTGCCAGCAGCCAATTCCGGTCTAGCACAGATACGCAGTATTTT | CASSQFRSSTDTQYF
few | NA | TRBJ1-6 | TRBV5-1 | TGCGCCAGCAGCTTGGACAGACAGGCCAGTTCACCCCTCCACTTT | CASSLDRQASSPLHF
many | NA | TRBJ1-3 | TRBV30 | TGTGCCTGGACCCTCGGCGGATCTCGCTCTGGAAACACCATATATTTT | CAWTLGGSRSGNTIYF
NA | NA | TRBJ2-1 | TRBV12-3/TRBV12-4 | TGTGCCAGCAGTTTTCCCCTCAATGAGCAGTTCTTC | CASSFPLNEQFF
NA | TRBD1 | TRBJ2-1 | TRBV5-1 | TGCGCCAGCAGCGCGTCCGGACAGGGTACCTACAATGAGCAGTTCTTC | CASSASGQGTYNEQFF
NA | NA | TRBJ2-7 | TRBV20-1 | TGCAGTGCTAGACGCTCCGGGACAAGCTACGAGCAGTACTTC | CSARRSGTSYEQYF
many | NA | TRBJ1-5 | TRBV24-1 | TGTGCCACCAGGGAGGGGGAAGGGGCCAATCAGCCCCAGCATTTT | CATREGEGANQPQHF
many | NA | TRBJ2-7 | TRBV3-1 | TGTGCCAGCAGCCAAGATAGTCGAGGGACCTACGAGCAGTACTTC | CASSQDSRGTYEQYF
many | NA | TRBJ2-1 | TRBV30 | TGTGCCTGGACTCGGGGGAGTGGGTACAATGAGCAGTTCTTC | CAWTRGSGYNEQFF